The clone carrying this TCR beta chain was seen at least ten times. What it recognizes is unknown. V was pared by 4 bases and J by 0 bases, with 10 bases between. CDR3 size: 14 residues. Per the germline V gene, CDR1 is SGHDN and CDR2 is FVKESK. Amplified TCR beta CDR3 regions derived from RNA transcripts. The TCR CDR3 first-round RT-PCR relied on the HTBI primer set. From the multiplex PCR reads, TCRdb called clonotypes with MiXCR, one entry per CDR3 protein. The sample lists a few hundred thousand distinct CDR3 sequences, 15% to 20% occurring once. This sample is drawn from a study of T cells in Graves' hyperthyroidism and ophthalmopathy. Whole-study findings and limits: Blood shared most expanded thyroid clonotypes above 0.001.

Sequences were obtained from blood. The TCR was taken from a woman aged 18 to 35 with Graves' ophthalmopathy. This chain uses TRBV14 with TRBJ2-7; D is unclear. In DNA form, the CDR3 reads TGTGCCAGCAGCCGAGAGACCAGCTCCTACGAGCAGTACTTC. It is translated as CASSRETSSYEQYF.